This TCR beta chain was recorded in a study of regulatory T cells in long-lasting Graves disease. Study background: Newly diagnosed Graves' patients had taken antithyroid drugs under 3 months.

Trimming removed 4 bases from V and 4 bases from J, with 16 bases in between. CDR1 and CDR2 from the germline V gene are MGHRA and YSYEKL. The CDR3 loop spans 15 amino acids. CDR3 regions were amplified by Arm-PCR using iRepertoire HTBI primers to build TCR beta libraries. TCRdb reprocessed the multiplex PCR reads with MiXCR, giving one entry per CDR3 protein. The sample carries roughly 530,000 distinct CDR3 sequences, around 16% recorded once. Stated time point: newly diagnosed GD, antithyroid drugs for less than 3 months. PBMC-derived RNA was used for the TCR library. This clonotype was seen a few times. These data were likewise used in another study, on T cells in Graves' hyperthyroidism and ophthalmopathy. As that report states: The patients, who ranged from 18 to 65 in age, presented with newly diagnosed hyperthyroidism lasting under 2 months.

The receptor was isolated from a woman in her forties or fifties with Graves disease. Sequencing used peripheral blood mononuclear cells (PBMCs), obtained at new diagnosis, from a patient treated with antithyroid drugs. This chain uses TRBV4-1 with TRBJ1-1; D gene ambiguous. This CDR3 reads CASSLGSRSGTEAFF. CDR3 coding DNA: TGCGCCAGCAGCCTGGGTTCCCGATCGGGCACTGAAGCTTTCTTT.